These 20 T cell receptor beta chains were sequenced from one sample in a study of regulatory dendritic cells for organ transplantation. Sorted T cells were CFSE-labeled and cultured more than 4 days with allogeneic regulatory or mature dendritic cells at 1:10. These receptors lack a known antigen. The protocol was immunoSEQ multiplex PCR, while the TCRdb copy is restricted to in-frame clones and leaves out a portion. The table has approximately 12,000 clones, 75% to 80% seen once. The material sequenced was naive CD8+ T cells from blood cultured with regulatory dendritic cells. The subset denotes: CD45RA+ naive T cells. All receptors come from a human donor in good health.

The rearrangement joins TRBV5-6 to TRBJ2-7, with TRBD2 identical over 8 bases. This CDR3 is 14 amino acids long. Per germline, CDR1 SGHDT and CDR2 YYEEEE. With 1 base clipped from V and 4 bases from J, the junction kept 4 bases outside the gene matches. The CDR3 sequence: CASSLSGGPYEQYF. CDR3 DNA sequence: TGTGCCAGCAGCTTGTCGGGGGGGCCTTACGAGCAGTACTTC.

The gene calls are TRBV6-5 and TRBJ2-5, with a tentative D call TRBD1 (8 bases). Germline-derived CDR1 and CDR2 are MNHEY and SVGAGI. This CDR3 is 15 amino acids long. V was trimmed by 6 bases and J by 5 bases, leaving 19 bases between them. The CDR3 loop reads CASRGGTGRSETQYF. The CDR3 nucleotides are TGTGCCAGCAGGGGAGGGACAGGTCGATCTGAGACCCAGTACTTC.

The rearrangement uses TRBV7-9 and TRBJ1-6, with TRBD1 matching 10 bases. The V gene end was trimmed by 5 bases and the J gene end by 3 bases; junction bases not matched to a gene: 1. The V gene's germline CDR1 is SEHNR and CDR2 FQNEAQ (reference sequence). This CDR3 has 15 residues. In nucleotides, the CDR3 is TGTGCCAGCAGCGGACAGGGGGACTATAATTCACCCCTCCACTTT. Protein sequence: CASSGQGDYNSPLHF.

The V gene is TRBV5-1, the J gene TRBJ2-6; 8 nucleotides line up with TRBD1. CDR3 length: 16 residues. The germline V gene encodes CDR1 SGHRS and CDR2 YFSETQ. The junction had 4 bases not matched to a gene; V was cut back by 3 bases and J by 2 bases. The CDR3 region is CASSSLQGAGANVLTF. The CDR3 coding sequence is TGCGCCAGCAGCTCTCTACAGGGGGCTGGGGCCAACGTCCTGACTTTC.

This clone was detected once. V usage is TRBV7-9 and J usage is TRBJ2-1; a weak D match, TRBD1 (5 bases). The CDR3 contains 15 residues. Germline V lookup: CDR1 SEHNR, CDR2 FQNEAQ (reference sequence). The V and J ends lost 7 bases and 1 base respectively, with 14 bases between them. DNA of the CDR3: TGTGCCAGCACCCCTAGGGGCGCTTCCTACAATGAGCAGTTCTTC. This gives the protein CASTPRGASYNEQFF.

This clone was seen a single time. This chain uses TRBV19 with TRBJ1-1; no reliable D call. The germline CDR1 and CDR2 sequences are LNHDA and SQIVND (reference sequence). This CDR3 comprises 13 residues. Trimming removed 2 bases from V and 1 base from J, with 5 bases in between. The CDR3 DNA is TGTGCCAGTAGTATATCAGGGAACACTGAAGCTTTCTTT. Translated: CASSISGNTEAFF.

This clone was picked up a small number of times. Here the CDR3 DNA reads TGTGCCAGCAGTAGACAGGGCGACTCCTATAATTCACCCCTCCACTTT. This sequence encodes CASSRQGDSYNSPLHF. J is TRBJ1-6 and V is TRBV11-2; TRBD1 aligns across 7 bases. The germline V gene encodes CDR1 SGHAT and CDR2 FQNNGV. This CDR3 is 16 amino acids long. Trimming removed 6 bases from V and 0 bases from J; junction bases left unmatched: 5.

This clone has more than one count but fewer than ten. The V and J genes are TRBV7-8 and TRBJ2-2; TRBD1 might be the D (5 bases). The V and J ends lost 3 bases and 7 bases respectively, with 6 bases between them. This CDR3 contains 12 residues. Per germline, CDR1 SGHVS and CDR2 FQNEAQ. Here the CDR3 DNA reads TGTGCCAGCAGCTTCGACAGCGGGGAGCTGTTTTTT. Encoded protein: CASSFDSGELFF.

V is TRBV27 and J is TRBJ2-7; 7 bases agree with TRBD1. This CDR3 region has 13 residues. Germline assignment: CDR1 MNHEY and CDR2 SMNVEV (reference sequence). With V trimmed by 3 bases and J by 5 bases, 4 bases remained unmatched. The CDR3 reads CASSLATGHEQYF. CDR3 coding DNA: TGTGCCAGCAGTTTGGCGACAGGGCACGAGCAGTACTTC.

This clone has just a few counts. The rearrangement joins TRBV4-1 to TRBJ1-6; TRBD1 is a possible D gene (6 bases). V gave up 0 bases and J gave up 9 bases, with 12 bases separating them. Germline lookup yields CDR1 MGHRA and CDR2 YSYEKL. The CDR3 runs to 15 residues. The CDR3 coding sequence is TGCGCCAGCAGCCAAGAAGAAGGGGGGGCTTCACCCCTCCACTTT. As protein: CASSQEEGGASPLHF.

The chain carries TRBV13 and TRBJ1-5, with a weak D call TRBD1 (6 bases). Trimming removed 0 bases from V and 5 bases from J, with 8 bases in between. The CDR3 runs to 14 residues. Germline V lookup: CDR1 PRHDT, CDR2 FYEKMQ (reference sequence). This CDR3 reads CASSLGDSDQPQHF. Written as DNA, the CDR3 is TGTGCCAGCAGCTTAGGGGACAGTGATCAGCCCCAGCATTTT.

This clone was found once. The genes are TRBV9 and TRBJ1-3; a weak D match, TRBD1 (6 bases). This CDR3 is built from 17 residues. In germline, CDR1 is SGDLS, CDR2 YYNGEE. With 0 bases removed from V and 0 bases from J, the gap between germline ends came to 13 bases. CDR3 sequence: CASSVARDIASGNTIYF. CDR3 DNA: TGTGCCAGCAGCGTAGCTAGGGACATCGCCTCTGGAAACACCATATATTTT.

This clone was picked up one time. In nucleotides, the CDR3 is TGTGCCAGCTCACCTAGACAGCCGAGCTCTGGAAACACCATATATTTT. Translating it yields CASSPRQPSSGNTIYF. The genes are TRBV18 and TRBJ1-3; tentatively, D is TRBD1 (5 bases). There are 16 residues in the CDR3. Germline CDR1 is KGHSH and CDR2 is LQKENI. V was cut by 3 bases and J by 0 bases, with 12 bases left in between.

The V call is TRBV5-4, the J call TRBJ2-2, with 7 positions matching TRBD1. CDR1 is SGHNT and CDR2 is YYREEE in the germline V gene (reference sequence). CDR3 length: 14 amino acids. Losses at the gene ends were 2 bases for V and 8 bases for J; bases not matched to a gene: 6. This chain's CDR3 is CASSFFTGEGELFF. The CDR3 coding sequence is TGTGCCAGCAGCTTTTTTACAGGGGAGGGGGAGCTGTTTTTT.

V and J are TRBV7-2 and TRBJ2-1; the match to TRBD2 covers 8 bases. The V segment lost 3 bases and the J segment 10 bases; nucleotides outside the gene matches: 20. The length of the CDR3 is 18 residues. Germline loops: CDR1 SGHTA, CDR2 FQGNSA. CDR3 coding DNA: TGTGCCAGCAGCTTTTTCCAGGTTAGCGGGGCGGCCACGGGGGAGCAGTTCTTC. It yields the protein CASSFFQVSGAATGEQFF.

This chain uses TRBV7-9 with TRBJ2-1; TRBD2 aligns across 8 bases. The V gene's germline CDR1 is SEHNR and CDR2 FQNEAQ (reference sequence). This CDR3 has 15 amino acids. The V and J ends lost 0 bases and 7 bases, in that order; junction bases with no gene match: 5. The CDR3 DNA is TGTGCCAGCAGCTTAGCATGGCGGGGGGATAATGAGCAGTTCTTC. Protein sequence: CASSLAWRGDNEQFF.

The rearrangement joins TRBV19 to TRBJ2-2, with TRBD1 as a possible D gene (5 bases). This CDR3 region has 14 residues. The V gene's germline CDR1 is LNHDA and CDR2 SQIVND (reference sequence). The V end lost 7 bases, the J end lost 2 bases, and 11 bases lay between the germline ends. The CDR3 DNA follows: TGTGCCAGTACGTCCGACAGCAACACCGGGGAGCTGTTTTTT. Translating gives CASTSDSNTGELFF.

The CDR3 region is CASSPFPQTEPSGETQYF. The CDR3 nucleotides read TGTGCCAGCAGCCCGTTTCCCCAGACAGAACCCAGCGGGGAGACCCAGTACTTC. The V and J genes are TRBV11-2 and TRBJ2-5; D is perhaps TRBD2 (6 bases). Germline V gene sequence: CDR1 SGHAT, CDR2 FQNNGV. Trimming left V 5 bases short and J 5 bases short, with 27 bases between. The CDR3 extends over 18 amino acids.

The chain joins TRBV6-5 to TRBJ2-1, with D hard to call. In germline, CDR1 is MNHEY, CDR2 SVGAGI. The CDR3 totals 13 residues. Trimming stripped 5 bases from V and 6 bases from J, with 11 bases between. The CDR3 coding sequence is TGTGCCAGCAGTCCCTTGGCAGGCAATGAGCAGTTCTTC. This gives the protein CASSPLAGNEQFF.

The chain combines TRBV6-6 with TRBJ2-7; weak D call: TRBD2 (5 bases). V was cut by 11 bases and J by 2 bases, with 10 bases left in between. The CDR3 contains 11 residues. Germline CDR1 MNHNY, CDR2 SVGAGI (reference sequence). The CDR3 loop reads CASSAAYEQYF. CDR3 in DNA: TGTGCCTCCTCAGCGGCCTACGAGCAGTACTTC.